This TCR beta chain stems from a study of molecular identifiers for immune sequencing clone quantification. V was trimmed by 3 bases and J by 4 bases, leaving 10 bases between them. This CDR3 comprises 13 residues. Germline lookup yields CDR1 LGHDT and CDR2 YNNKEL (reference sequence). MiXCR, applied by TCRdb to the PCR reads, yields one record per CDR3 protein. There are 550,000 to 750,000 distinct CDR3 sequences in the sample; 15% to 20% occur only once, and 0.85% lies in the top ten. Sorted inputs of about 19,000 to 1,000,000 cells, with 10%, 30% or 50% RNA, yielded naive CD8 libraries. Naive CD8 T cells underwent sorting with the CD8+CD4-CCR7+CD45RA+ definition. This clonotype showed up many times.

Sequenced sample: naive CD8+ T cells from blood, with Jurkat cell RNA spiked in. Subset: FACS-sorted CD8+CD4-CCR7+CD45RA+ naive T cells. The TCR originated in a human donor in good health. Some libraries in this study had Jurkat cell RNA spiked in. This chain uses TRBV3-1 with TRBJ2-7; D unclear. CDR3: CASSQYGVYEQYF. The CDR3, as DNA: TGTGCCAGCAGCCAGTACGGAGTTTACGAGCAGTACTTC.